One sample yielded the 16 T cell receptor beta chains listed below, sequenced in a study of shared clonotypes between healthy human individuals (dated by TCRdb to about 2020). The method behind the library was the immunoSEQ multiplex PCR assay. TCRdb's version of the immuneACCESS table is confined to in-frame rearrangements and falls short of the full clone set. An unresolved V gene accounts for under half of the shortfall where checked; the remainder is of unknown origin. This sample gives over a million clones in total; around 75% of them show up just once. The ten largest clones capture approximately 1.5% of the sample. The specimen was memory CD4+ T cells sorted from blood. The cell subset or site tag for this specimen amounts to: CD45RA-negative fraction. The origin of the receptors is a man younger than 35 in good health.

The chain carries TRBV5-1 and TRBJ1-6; the D gene is possibly TRBD1 (5 bases). The CDR3 runs 15 residues. V was cut by 2 bases and J by 5 bases, with 11 bases left in between. Germline CDR1 and CDR2: SGHRS and YFSETQ. CDR3 sequence reads: CASSFGTDNNSPLHF. The CDR3 nucleotides are TGCGCCAGCAGCTTCGGGACGGATAATAATTCACCCCTCCACTTT.

There are a few counts of this clone. The V call is TRBV7-9, the J call TRBJ1-1, with a tentative D call TRBD1 (6 bases). Germline CDR1 is SEHNR and CDR2 is FQNEAQ (reference sequence). CDR3 length: 15 amino acids. The germline V and J ends were trimmed by 3 bases and 0 bases, with 11 bases remaining between them. CDR3 sequence (DNA): TGTGCCAGCAGCTTCAGGGGACATTTGAACACTGAAGCTTTCTTT. Residues: CASSFRGHLNTEAFF.

This sequence joins TRBV28 and TRBJ1-5; perhaps TRBD1 as D (6 bases). There are 12 residues in the CDR3. Trimming cost V 6 bases and J 5 bases, with 8 bases left between them. Germline values: CDR1 MDHEN, CDR2 SYDVKM. The CDR3: CASRRGDQPQHF. The CDR3 bases are TGTGCCAGCAGAAGGGGGGATCAGCCCCAGCATTTT.

The rearrangement uses TRBV30 and TRBJ2-7; D is undetermined. The CDR3 runs to 13 residues. Germline CDR1 reads GTSNPN; CDR2 reads SVGIG (reference sequence). V lost 0 bases and J lost 0, with 6 bases in between. The CDR3 is CAWSVASSYEQYF. The CDR3 bases are TGTGCCTGGAGTGTGGCCAGCTCCTACGAGCAGTACTTC.

The rearrangement links TRBV5-1 to TRBJ1-1; 8 nucleotides agree with TRBD1. The CDR3 runs to 17 residues. V was pared by 3 bases and J by 1 base, with 11 bases of the junction left unmatched. Germline CDR1 reads SGHRS; CDR2 reads YFSETQ. The CDR3 region has the DNA TGCGCCAGCAGCTCGCTAGGACAGGGTAGAGGGAACACTGAAGCTTTCTTT. Translating it yields CASSSLGQGRGNTEAFF.

This rearrangement joins TRBV5-1 to TRBJ1-2; D possibly corresponds to TRBD1 (6 bases). The V end lost 5 bases, the J end lost 8 bases, and 25 bases lay between the germline ends. CDR1 and CDR2 from the germline V gene are SGHRS and YFSETQ. The CDR3 has 16 amino acids. The CDR3 DNA reads TGCGCCAGCAGTTCCGGGTCTTTAGGGGGGAGAAAAGGCTACACCTTC. Translated, it gives CASSSGSLGGRKGYTF. Looking up the rest from reference TRBV5-1 and TRBJ1-2 gives the full variable domain: KAGVTQTPRYLIKTRGQQVTLSCSPISGHRSVSWYQQTPGQGLQFLFEYFSETQRNKGNFPGRFSGRQFSNSRSEMNVSTLELGDSALYLCASSSGSLGGRKGYTFGSGTRLTVV.

This clone was recorded once. The chain employs TRBV10-3 and TRBJ2-2; 11 positions agree with TRBD1. Looked up from germline, CDR1 is ENHRY and CDR2 is SYGVKD. The CDR3 has 15 amino acids. J was trimmed by 4 bases and V by 6 bases; bases with no gene match: 4. The CDR3: CAISQGQGGTGELFF. The CDR3 DNA reads TGTGCCATCAGCCAGGGACAGGGGGGCACCGGGGAGCTGTTTTTT.

The chain combines TRBV30 with TRBJ1-3; D may be TRBD1 (6 bases). Per the germline V gene, CDR1 is GTSNPN and CDR2 is SVGIG (reference sequence). This CDR3 is 15 amino acids long. The V and J ends lost 3 bases and 0 bases respectively, with 12 bases between them. CDR3 loop: CAWRDRNLSGNTIYF. The DNA of the CDR3 is TGTGCCTGGAGGGACAGAAACCTCTCTGGAAACACCATATATTTT.

The rearrangement joins TRBV6-1 to TRBJ1-4, with TRBD1 matching 10 bases. The trim removed 6 bases at V and 5 bases at J, leaving 3 bases unmatched. The CDR3 is made up of 14 amino acids. Germline V gene data show CDR1 as MNHNS and CDR2 as SASEGT. The CDR3 sequence is CASRQGQGNEKLFF. The DNA of the CDR3 is TGTGCCAGCAGGCAGGGACAGGGGAATGAAAAACTGTTTTTT.

The chain has TRBV15 and TRBJ1-5; 7 bases are shared with TRBD1. CDR1 and CDR2 (germline): LNHNV, YYDKDF (reference sequence). The CDR3 covers 16 residues. Trimming removed 3 bases from V and 0 bases from J; junction bases left unmatched: 5. CDR3 sequence reads: CATSSEGGYSNQPQHF. For the CDR3, the DNA is TGTGCCACCAGCAGTGAAGGGGGCTATAGCAATCAGCCCCAGCATTTT.

Concerning this clone: The junction and the germline gene differ at one end; a read error may be behind it. The chain employs TRBV7-7 and TRBJ2-5; D is unclear. Germline V gene sequence: CDR1 SSHAT, CDR2 FNYEAQ (reference sequence). The CDR3 extends over 13 amino acids. The CDR3 bases are TGTGCTAGCAAAAGTGGGCCGAAGTCCCTTCAGTACTTC. It is translated as CASKSGPKSLQYF.

The chain joins TRBV7-9 to TRBJ2-6; tentative D call: TRBD2 (5 bases). CDR3 length: 15 amino acids. Trimming stripped 4 bases from V and 1 base from J, with 8 bases between. Germline lookup yields CDR1 SEHNR and CDR2 FQNEAQ (reference sequence). The CDR3 nucleotides read TGTGCCAGCAGCTCCAGCGGATCTGGGGCCAACGTCCTGACTTTC. Its translation is CASSSSGSGANVLTF.

Notes on this clone: This CDR3 is also generated by other DNA sequences in the sample. V is TRBV29-1 and J is TRBJ2-5; D unresolved. The germline V and J ends were trimmed by 4 bases and 11 bases, with 11 bases remaining between them. The germline CDR1 and CDR2 sequences are SQVTM and ANQGSEA. The CDR3 extends over 10 amino acids. The CDR3 is CSVVEGTQYF. The DNA of the CDR3 is TGCAGCGTTGTGGAAGGAACGCAGTACTTC.

The CDR3 DNA reads as TGTGCCAGCAGTCGGCCGACGGGGGGGCAGGCAGATACGCAGTATTTT. It encodes CASSRPTGGQADTQYF. This chain uses TRBV5-4 with TRBJ2-3; 8 positions match TRBD2. Germline V gene lookup returns CDR1 SGHNT and CDR2 YYREEE (reference sequence). After removal of 5 bases from V and 4 bases from J, the junction contained 12 bases not matched to a gene. The CDR3 spans 16 residues.

The V call is TRBV2, the J call TRBJ2-2; D perhaps matches TRBD1 (6 bases). The length of the CDR3 is 15 residues. From germline, CDR1 is SNHLY and CDR2 FYNNEI. Trimming removed 7 bases at V and 6 bases at J, with 18 bases between. The CDR3 here is CASTSQGGRSGELFF. The CDR3 DNA sequence: TGTGCCAGCACCTCACAGGGCGGTAGGTCCGGGGAGCTGTTTTTT.

The chain joins TRBV7-9 to TRBJ2-1, with 15 nucleotides matching TRBD2. V lost 5 bases, J lost 6 bases, and 5 bases stayed unmatched. The CDR3 length is 16 residues. Germline values: CDR1 SEHNR, CDR2 FQNEAQ (reference sequence). CDR3 sequence reads: CASSPGLAGGFNEQFF. The CDR3 nucleotides are TGTGCCAGCAGCCCGGGACTAGCGGGGGGCTTCAATGAGCAGTTCTTC.